These 25 T cell receptor beta chains originate from one sample sequenced in a study of T cell responses to AZD1222 COVID-19 vaccine. Assay used: immunoSEQ multiplex PCR; TCRdb lists only in-frame clones, some missing. The sample has about 110,000 clones, more than 75% seen once. The sample consisted of peripheral blood, taken 28 days after the second AZD1222 dose. The source of these receptors is an adult who received the AZD1222 COVID-19 vaccine.

V usage is TRBV6-2 or TRBV6-3 and J usage is TRBJ1-1; D uncertain. Germline CDR1 is MNHEY and CDR2 is SVGEGT. The CDR3 is 13 amino acids. V shed 1 base and J shed 7 bases, with 10 bases lying between them. CDR3 in DNA: TGTGCCAGCAGTTACTTGGCGGGTAGTGAAGCTTTCTTT. Protein: CASSYLAGSEAFF.

The V call is TRBV2, the J call TRBJ1-5, with a tentative D call TRBD1 (6 bases). CDR1 is SNHLY, CDR2 FYNNEI, per germline. The CDR3 totals 15 residues. V was pared by 3 bases and J by 5 bases, with 14 bases between. The CDR3 coding sequence is TGTGCCAGCAGTGAGACCGACAGGCGGGATCAGCCCCAGCATTTT. Translated, it gives CASSETDRRDQPQHF.

J is TRBJ2-2 and V is TRBV3-1 (or the pseudogene TRBV3-2); D perhaps matches TRBD1 (5 bases). There are 15 residues in the CDR3. Germline values: CDR1 LGHDT, CDR2 YNNKEL (reference sequence). The V end was cut by 6 bases, the J end by 6 bases, with 17 bases between. The CDR3 DNA reads as TGTGCCAGCAGAGTTACCCAGGGTCGGGCCGGGGAGCTGTTTTTT. Encoded protein: CASRVTQGRAGELFF.

The chain links TRBV24-1 to TRBJ2-1; perhaps TRBD1 as D (5 bases). The CDR3 is 17 amino acids. V lost 0 bases and J lost 0, with 11 bases in between. The germline V gene encodes CDR1 KGHDR and CDR2 SFDVKD. CDR3 protein: CATSDLVGASSYNEQFF. For the CDR3, the DNA is TGTGCCACCAGTGATTTGGTTGGGGCGAGCTCCTACAATGAGCAGTTCTTC.

J is TRBJ2-7 and V is TRBV6-2 or TRBV6-3; TRBD2 is a possible D gene (5 bases). This CDR3 spans 16 amino acids. The V end lost 3 bases, the J end lost 6 bases, and 21 bases lay between the germline ends. Germline V gene lookup returns CDR1 MNHEY and CDR2 SVGEGT. The DNA of the CDR3 is TGTGCCAGCAGTTATCCCGGTAGAGGGCCCTACGTCGAGCAGTACTTC. Encoded protein: CASSYPGRGPYVEQYF.

The rearrangement joins TRBV2 to TRBJ2-2; 10 bases match TRBD1. The V and J ends lost 5 bases and 6 bases, in that order; junction bases with no gene match: 3. CDR3 length: 14 residues. Germline V gene data show CDR1 as SNHLY and CDR2 as FYNNEI. The CDR3 nucleotides are TGTGCCAGCAGTTCCGGGACAGGGGCCGGGGAGCTGTTTTTT. It yields the protein CASSSGTGAGELFF.

This clone was seen just once. The V call is TRBV29-1, the J call TRBJ2-3; D not certain. CDR1 is SQVTM and CDR2 is ANQGSEA in the germline V gene. V was cut by 7 bases and J by 0 bases, with 11 bases left in between. The CDR3 consists of 13 residues. The CDR3 region is CSARPGSTDTQYF. CDR3 nucleotide sequence: TGCAGCGCAAGGCCCGGTAGCACAGATACGCAGTATTTT.

This chain connects TRBV5-1 to TRBJ2-1, with 15 nucleotides matching TRBD2. The CDR3 covers 16 residues. Germline CDR1 reads SGHRS; CDR2 reads YFSETQ. Trimming took 4 bases from V and 3 from J; bases not matched to a gene: 2. DNA for the CDR3: TGCGCCAGCAGCACGGGACTAGCGGGGGGCTACAATGAGCAGTTCTTC. This encodes CASSTGLAGGYNEQFF.

The DNA of the CDR3 is TGTGCCAGCAGCTTAGATGGGACTTCGACCTACGAGCAGTACTTC. Translation gives CASSLDGTSTYEQYF. V usage is TRBV7-2 and J usage is TRBJ2-7, with a possible D match to TRBD2 (6 bases). V was cut by 1 base and J by 2 bases, with 12 bases left in between. The CDR3 totals 15 residues. CDR1 SGHTA and CDR2 FQGNSA come from the germline V gene.

V usage is TRBV5-4 and J usage is TRBJ2-3, with D unclear. The V end lost 1 base, the J end lost 2 bases, and 23 bases lay between the germline ends. The CDR3 contains 19 residues. Per germline, CDR1 SGHNT and CDR2 YYREEE (reference sequence). This CDR3 reads CASSLFLHQIRGATDTQYF. DNA for the CDR3: TGTGCCAGCAGCTTGTTTCTACACCAGATTCGAGGTGCCACAGATACGCAGTATTTT. Filled out from reference TRBV5-4 and TRBJ2-3, the complete variable domain reads ETGVTQSPTHLIKTRGQQVTLRCSSQSGHNTVSWYQQALGQGPQFIFQYYREEENGRGNFPPRFSGLQFPNYSSELNVNALELDDSALYLCASSLFLHQIRGATDTQYFGPGTRLTVL.

This chain joins TRBV7-8 and TRBJ2-1; D call uncertain. V lost 5 bases and J lost 4, with 15 bases in between. Per the germline V gene, CDR1 is SGHVS and CDR2 is FQNEAQ. This CDR3 contains 15 residues. CDR3 loop: CASSLGNPKYNEQFF. The CDR3 region has the DNA TGTGCCAGCAGCCTGGGGAATCCGAAATACAATGAGCAGTTCTTC.

This clone was detected once. The chain employs TRBV2 and TRBJ1-5; unclear D gene. There are 16 residues in the CDR3. V gave up 4 bases and J gave up 2 bases, with 15 bases separating them. Germline V CDR1 and CDR2: SNHLY, FYNNEI. The CDR3 nucleotides read TGTGCCAGCAGTGCTGATTCGGGTAGAGGCAATCAGCCCCAGCATTTT. Its protein product is CASSADSGRGNQPQHF.

V and J are TRBV9 and TRBJ2-6; D is possibly TRBD1 or TRBD2 (6 bases each). The CDR3 runs to 15 residues. V lost 2 bases and J lost 4, with 10 bases in between. Germline values: CDR1 SGDLS, CDR2 YYNGEE. CDR3 sequence: CASSVRGGGANVLTF. For the CDR3, the DNA is TGTGCCAGCAGCGTCAGGGGAGGAGGGGCCAACGTCCTGACTTTC. Full variable domain (rest looked up from reference TRBV9 and TRBJ2-6): DSGVTQTPKHLITATGQRVTLRCSPRSGDLSVYWYQQSLDQGLQFLIQYYNGEERAKGNILERFSAQQFPDLHSELNLSSLELGDSALYFCASSVRGGGANVLTFGAGSRLTVL.

This rearrangement joins TRBV2 to TRBJ1-3; maybe TRBD1 (5 bases). Germline V lookup: CDR1 SNHLY, CDR2 FYNNEI. V was trimmed by 5 bases and J by 7 bases, leaving 18 bases between them. This CDR3 spans 15 amino acids. CDR3 coding DNA: TGTGCCAGCAGTCCGACAGCGGGGGGTCGGAACACCATATATTTT. Amino acids: CASSPTAGGRNTIYF.

V and J are TRBV7-3 and TRBJ1-1; D uncertain. Trimming took off 5 bases at V and 2 bases at J, with 9 bases between the two ends. Germline V lookup: CDR1 SGHTA, CDR2 FQGTGA. CDR3 length: 13 residues. CDR3 protein: CASSPSSNTEAFF. In DNA form, the CDR3 reads TGTGCCAGCAGCCCTTCCTCAAACACTGAAGCTTTCTTT.

The genes are TRBV5-6 and TRBJ2-1; 9 bases agree with TRBD2. V trimming: 0 bases; J trimming: 0 bases; junction bases outside the gene matches: 10. Germline CDR1 SGHDT, CDR2 YYEEEE. The CDR3 covers 19 residues. The CDR3 region is CASSLAVSGGPFSYNEQFF. Here the CDR3 DNA reads TGTGCCAGCAGCTTGGCCGTTAGCGGGGGACCCTTCTCCTACAATGAGCAGTTCTTC.

J is TRBJ1-4 and V is TRBV4-3, with 7 bases fitting TRBD1. Germline V gene sequence: CDR1 LGHNA, CDR2 YSLEER. The CDR3 is made up of 15 amino acids. V lost 4 bases, J lost 4 bases, and 6 bases stayed unmatched. The CDR3 DNA follows: TGCGCCAGCAGCCCTAACCGGGACAGTAATGAAAAACTGTTTTTT. This encodes CASSPNRDSNEKLFF.

The chain carries TRBV5-6 and TRBJ2-2; D is unresolved. The CDR3 is 15 amino acids. Germline V gene lookup returns CDR1 SGHDT and CDR2 YYEEEE. The V end was cut by 4 bases, the J end by 6 bases, with 16 bases between. CDR3 loop: CASSPKPSPAGELFF. DNA of the CDR3: TGTGCCAGCAGCCCGAAGCCCTCCCCCGCCGGGGAGCTGTTTTTT.

V usage is TRBV12-3 or TRBV12-4 and J usage is TRBJ1-1, with D possibly TRBD1 on 5 matching bases. Trimming took 1 base from V and 7 from J, leaving 10 bases between them. The CDR3 runs to 13 residues. CDR3 coding DNA: TGTGCCAGCAGTTTAGGCGGGGCGAATGAAGCTTTCTTT. Protein: CASSLGGANEAFF.

In nucleotides, the CDR3 is TGTGCCAGCAGAAAAAACGGGGATGGCTATGGCTACACCTTC. As protein: CASRKNGDGYGYTF. J is TRBJ1-2 and V is TRBV6-5; no firm D call. This CDR3 is built from 14 residues. The germline V and J ends were trimmed by 6 bases and 4 bases, with 15 bases remaining between them. The germline V gene encodes CDR1 MNHEY and CDR2 SVGAGI.

This clone was detected only a few times. This chain connects TRBV19 to TRBJ1-2, with no clear D. Trimming took off 6 bases at V and 8 bases at J, with 16 bases between the two ends. The CDR3 sequence is 13 residues long. CDR1 and CDR2 from the germline V gene are LNHDA and SQIVND (reference sequence). The CDR3 region is CASSPLRGAGYTF. The CDR3 DNA sequence: TGTGCCAGTAGCCCCCTTCGGGGTGCGGGCTACACCTTC.

The chain has TRBV6-5 and TRBJ2-5; D remains ambiguous. Trimming cost V 4 bases and J 5 bases, with 8 bases left between them. The CDR3 is 12 residues long. Germline loops: CDR1 MNHEY, CDR2 SVGAGI. This CDR3 reads CASSSLYETQYF. CDR3 in DNA: TGTGCCAGCAGTTCCCTCTACGAGACCCAGTACTTC.

The rearrangement uses TRBV27 and TRBJ2-3, with D perhaps given as TRBD1 or TRBD2 (6 bases each). V lost 5 bases and J 1 base, leaving 16 bases between the germline ends. The germline V gene encodes CDR1 MNHEY and CDR2 SMNVEV (reference sequence). The CDR3 is 16 residues long. The CDR3 sequence: CASSPPPGGGTDTQYF. The CDR3 DNA is TGTGCCAGCAGTCCCCCCCCCGGGGGCGGCACAGATACGCAGTATTTT.

V gene TRBV5-4 combines with J gene TRBJ1-3; 7 bases match TRBD1. CDR3 size: 17 residues. The ends lost 0 bases at V and 2 bases at J; junction bases unmatched: 8. CDR1 and CDR2 (germline): SGHNT, YYREEE (reference sequence). The CDR3 nucleotides are TGTGCCAGCAGCTTGGCGGGGTACAGGGGTACTGGAAACACCATATATTTT. Its protein product is CASSLAGYRGTGNTIYF.

The chain has TRBV5-6 and TRBJ1-2, with D possibly matching TRBD1 (6 bases). The CDR3 loop spans 15 amino acids. Between the trimmed V and J ends, which lost 4 bases and 5 bases, there was a span of 18 bases. CDR1 and CDR2 (germline): SGHDT, YYEEEE. The CDR3 sequence: CASSPSPGGQYGYTF. The CDR3 bases are TGTGCCAGCAGCCCCTCGCCGGGGGGGCAGTATGGCTACACCTTC. Supplemented by reference TRBV5-6 and TRBJ1-2, the full variable domain reads DAGVTQSPTHLIKTRGQQVTLRCSPKSGHDTVSWYQQALGQGPQFIFQYYEEEERQRGNFPDRFSGHQFPNYSSELNVNALLLGDSALYLCASSPSPGGQYGYTFGSGTRLTVV.